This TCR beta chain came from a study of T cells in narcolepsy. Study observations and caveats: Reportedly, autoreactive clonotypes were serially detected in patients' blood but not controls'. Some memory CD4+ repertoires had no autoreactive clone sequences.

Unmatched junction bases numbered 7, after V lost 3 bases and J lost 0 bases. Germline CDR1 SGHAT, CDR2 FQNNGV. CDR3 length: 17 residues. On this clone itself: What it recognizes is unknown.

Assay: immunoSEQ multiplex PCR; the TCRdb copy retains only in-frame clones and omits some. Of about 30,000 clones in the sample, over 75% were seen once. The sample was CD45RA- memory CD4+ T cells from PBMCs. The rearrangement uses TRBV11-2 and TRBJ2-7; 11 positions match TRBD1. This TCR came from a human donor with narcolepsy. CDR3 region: CASSLGTGGLSSYEQYF. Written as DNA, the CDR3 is TGTGCCAGCAGCTTGGGGACAGGGGGTCTGAGCTCCTACGAGCAGTACTTC.